The next 22 T cell receptor beta chains were all read from a single sample in a study of early T cells in non-severe SARS-CoV-2 infection. Using its own MiXCR run on the 5' RACE reads, TCRdb lists one record per CDR3 protein. There are about 120,000 distinct CDR3 sequences in the sample; around 12% occur only once, and around 4% lies in the top ten. The material was whole blood, obtained at baseline. These receptors were taken from an adult who was a healthcare worker with PCR-confirmed SARS-CoV-2 infection or an uninfected control (not recorded which).

A single count supports this clonotype. The rearrangement joins TRBV28 to TRBJ2-3; D remains unclear. In germline, CDR1 is MDHEN, CDR2 SYDVKM. The V end was cut by 3 bases, the J end by 6 bases, with 4 bases between. The CDR3 contains 11 residues. DNA of the CDR3: TGTGCCAGCAGTTTTTGGGATACGCAGTATTTT. Translated, it gives CASSFWDTQYF.

This sequence joins TRBV30 and TRBJ1-5; the match to TRBD1 covers 8 bases. The CDR3 has 15 amino acids. V shed 1 base, J shed 3 bases, and the junction held 5 bases outside the gene matches. Germline V gives CDR1 GTSNPN, CDR2 SVGIG (reference sequence). The CDR3 region is CAWSAGTGYNQPQHF. For the CDR3, the DNA is TGTGCCTGGAGTGCTGGGACAGGCTACAATCAGCCCCAGCATTTT.

This clonotype was seen more than once but under ten times. The chain combines TRBV20-1 with TRBJ1-1; a possible D gene is TRBD1 (5 bases). Germline values: CDR1 DFQATT, CDR2 SNEGSKA (reference sequence). V was shortened by 2 bases and J by 4 bases, with 17 bases between the two germline ends. The CDR3 consists of 15 residues. The CDR3 loop is CSARSNGATGTEAFF. The DNA for the CDR3 is TGCAGTGCTAGATCAAACGGGGCCACGGGCACTGAAGCTTTCTTT.

The chain links TRBV18 to TRBJ2-7; 8 positions agree with TRBD2. The germline CDR1 and CDR2 sequences are KGHSH and LQKENI. The length of the CDR3 is 17 residues. With 3 bases clipped from V and 5 bases from J, the junction kept 15 bases outside the gene matches. This CDR3 reads CASSPSGSRPPGHEQYF. As DNA, the CDR3 is TGTGCCAGCTCACCGAGCGGGAGTAGGCCCCCCGGGCACGAGCAGTACTTC. Variable domain in full (rest from reference TRBV18 and TRBJ2-7): NAGVMQNPRHLVRRRGQEARLRCSPMKGHSHVYWYRQLPEEGLKFMVYLQKENIIDESGMPKERFSAEFPKEGPSILRIQQVVRGDSAAYFCASSPSGSRPPGHEQYFGPGTRLTVT.

This chain joins TRBV28 and TRBJ2-1; D is possibly TRBD1 or TRBD2 (5 bases each). Germline V CDR1 and CDR2: MDHEN, SYDVKM. The CDR3 is made up of 12 amino acids. The V end lost 3 bases, the J end lost 15 bases, and 15 bases lay between the germline ends. This chain's CDR3 is CASSFEGPNSFF. The CDR3 DNA follows: TGTGCCAGCAGTTTCGAGGGGCCCAATTCGTTCTTC.

This clonotype was seen a few times. V and J are TRBV7-3 and TRBJ1-1; TRBD1 matches 10 bases. The junction had 2 bases not matched to a gene; V was cut back by 0 bases and J by 4 bases. The CDR3 extends over 15 amino acids. The germline V gene encodes CDR1 SGHTA and CDR2 FQGTGA. The CDR3 nucleotides are TGTGCCAGCAGCTTAACGAGGACAGGGGGCACTGAAGCTTTCTTT. As protein: CASSLTRTGGTEAFF.

The chain couples TRBV25-1 to TRBJ2-5; a weak D match, TRBD2 (5 bases). Trimming left V 9 bases short and J 3 bases short, with 11 bases between. The germline V gene has CDR1 MGHDK and CDR2 SYGVNS. The CDR3 runs 12 residues. The CDR3 sequence: CARKRGEETQYF. DNA of the CDR3: TGTGCCAGGAAACGGGGAGAAGAGACCCAGTACTTC.

In this sample, this clonotype turned up a few times. The V gene is TRBV6-4, the J gene TRBJ1-5; D gene uncertain. Per germline, CDR1 MRHNA and CDR2 SNTAGT. The germline V and J ends were trimmed by 2 bases and 3 bases, with 11 bases remaining between them. The CDR3 sequence is 15 residues long. This CDR3 reads CASSDEEPNNQPQHF. CDR3 DNA: TGTGCCAGCAGTGACGAGGAGCCGAACAATCAGCCCCAGCATTTT.

The chain couples TRBV3-1 to TRBJ2-5, with 13 bases aligning to TRBD2. Unmatched junction bases numbered 3, after V lost 1 base and J lost 4 bases. Germline V gene sequence: CDR1 LGHDT, CDR2 YNNKEL (reference sequence). CDR3 length equals 16 residues. CDR3 sequence (DNA): TGTGCCAGCAGCCAAGGGACTAGCGGGAGTTCAGAGACCCAGTACTTC. It specifies CASSQGTSGSSETQYF.

This clonotype was detected a few times. The chain joins TRBV5-1 to TRBJ1-1; tentative D call: TRBD1 (5 bases). V shed 1 base and J shed 11 bases, with 18 bases lying between them. The germline CDR1 and CDR2 sequences are SGHRS and YFSETQ. The CDR3 sequence is 14 residues long. CDR3 amino acids: CASSLRGHEGWAFF. CDR3 sequence (DNA): TGCGCCAGCAGCTTGCGGGGCCACGAAGGTTGGGCTTTCTTT.

This clonotype was recorded a few times. The chain employs TRBV2 and TRBJ2-1, with D perhaps matching TRBD2 (7 bases). Germline CDR1 SNHLY, CDR2 FYNNEI. Trimming left V 10 bases short and J 7 bases short, with 14 bases between. CDR3 length equals 12 residues. The CDR3 loop is CATKGGENEQFF. CDR3 in DNA: TGTGCCACGAAGGGGGGGGAGAATGAGCAGTTCTTC.

This clonotype was seen only once. V usage is TRBV5-4 and J usage is TRBJ2-1; 11 nucleotides match TRBD2. With 3 bases clipped from V and 3 bases from J, the junction kept 2 bases outside the gene matches. This CDR3 comprises 15 residues. CDR1 and CDR2 (germline): SGHNT, YYREEE (reference sequence). The CDR3 spells CASSWGLADYNEQFF. The CDR3 region has the DNA TGTGCCAGCAGCTGGGGACTAGCGGACTACAATGAGCAGTTCTTC.

This chain connects TRBV2 to TRBJ2-7; D is perhaps TRBD1 (5 bases). The germline V gene encodes CDR1 SNHLY and CDR2 FYNNEI. CDR3 size: 14 residues. Trimming took 4 bases from V and 2 from J, leaving 12 bases between them. The CDR3 is CASSVRGFPYEQYF. The CDR3 DNA sequence: TGTGCCAGCAGTGTTAGGGGTTTTCCCTACGAGCAGTACTTC.

V and J are TRBV7-9 and TRBJ1-1; D might be TRBD1 (6 bases). V lost 1 base and J lost 0, with 9 bases in between. The CDR3 length is 15 residues. Germline lookup yields CDR1 SEHNR and CDR2 FQNEAQ (reference sequence). The CDR3 region is CASSLGAGVNTEAFF. The CDR3 DNA reads TGTGCCAGCAGCTTAGGTGCAGGGGTGAACACTGAAGCTTTCTTT.

The table lists this clonotype with a few counts. The gene calls are TRBV10-3 and TRBJ2-5, with 9 bases aligning to TRBD1. Trimming took 5 bases from V and 1 from J; bases not matched to a gene: 2. The V gene's germline CDR1 is ENHRY and CDR2 SYGVKD. The CDR3 sequence is 14 residues long. The CDR3 spells CAISLGQGQETQYF. In DNA, the CDR3 is TGTGCCATCAGTCTGGGACAGGGCCAAGAGACCCAGTACTTC.

A few counts support this clonotype. The V and J genes are TRBV4-1 and TRBJ2-1, with TRBD2 identical over 9 bases. Trimming at V came to 1 base and at J to 2 bases, leaving 3 bases not matched to a gene. CDR1 and CDR2 (germline): MGHRA, YSYEKL. The CDR3 has 16 residues. CDR3 nucleotide sequence: TGCGCCAGCAGCCAAGGGCGGGAGGGCCCCTACAATGAGCAGTTCTTC. This encodes CASSQGREGPYNEQFF.

The chain is built from TRBV4-1 and TRBJ1-1; 9 nucleotides agree with TRBD1. Trimming cost V 7 bases and J 5 bases; bases outside gene matches: 8. The germline V gene encodes CDR1 MGHRA and CDR2 YSYEKL. The CDR3 is 14 residues long. CDR3 sequence reads: CASTRTGDRTEAFF. CDR3 nucleotides: TGCGCCAGCACACGGACAGGGGATAGGACTGAAGCTTTCTTT.

The chain employs TRBV18 and TRBJ2-1, with a tentative D call TRBD1 (5 bases). Germline-derived CDR1 and CDR2 are KGHSH and LQKENI. V dropped 4 bases and J dropped 4 bases, with 8 bases sitting between them. This CDR3 has 13 amino acids. The CDR3 region has the DNA TGTGCCAGCTCACGGGGCAGATACAATGAGCAGTTCTTC. Translated, it gives CASSRGRYNEQFF.

This clonotype was detected a few times. This chain uses TRBV4-1 with TRBJ1-2, with TRBD1 identical over 7 bases. V lost 4 bases, J lost 8 bases, and 7 bases stayed unmatched. CDR3 length: 13 residues. Per the germline V gene, CDR1 is MGHRA and CDR2 is YSYEKL. CDR3 amino acids: CASSLFGQDGYTF. The CDR3 region has the DNA TGCGCCAGCAGCCTATTCGGACAGGACGGCTACACCTTC.

This clonotype occurred a few times. The CDR3: CASSPRVFISTEAFF. In nucleotides, the CDR3 is TGTGCCAGCAGTCCCAGGGTATTTATCTCCACTGAAGCTTTCTTT. The rearrangement links TRBV6-1 to TRBJ1-1, with D possibly matching TRBD1 (5 bases). There are 15 residues in the CDR3. The germline CDR1 and CDR2 sequences are MNHNS and SASEGT. Trimming stripped 5 bases from V and 4 bases from J, with 17 bases between.

This clonotype has only a few counts. The chain has TRBV20-1 and TRBJ2-5; D gene ambiguous. V lost 1 base and J lost 4, with 13 bases in between. Germline values: CDR1 DFQATT, CDR2 SNEGSKA (reference sequence). The CDR3 has 14 residues. The chain's CDR3 is CSARAQLGRETQYF. DNA of the CDR3: TGCAGTGCTAGAGCGCAACTCGGCCGAGAGACCCAGTACTTC.

The chain couples TRBV6-6 to TRBJ1-5; no clear D gene. Germline CDR1 is MNHNY and CDR2 is SVGAGI (reference sequence). This CDR3 contains 15 residues. V lost 7 bases to trimming and J lost 7 bases, with 20 bases between them. CDR3 protein: CASTLKGLQIQPQHF. The CDR3 DNA sequence: TGTGCCAGCACCTTGAAAGGGCTACAGATCCAGCCCCAGCATTTT.